These T cell receptor beta chains were read from a single sample in a study of cytomegalovirus exposure and HLA in healthy donors. The protocol was immunoSEQ multiplex PCR, while the TCRdb copy is restricted to in-frame clones and leaves out a portion. Altogether nearly 300,000 clones are present, roughly 89% being singletons, with the ten largest covering 4%. Sequencing was performed on PBMCs. The receptors were sampled from a middle-aged man in good health and CMV-seropositive. Each CDR3 is given with its conserved first and last residue. A D gene is named only where the DNA matches it firmly. Not every row has a clone size; where given, it reads once, few, many or a size class.

d_call: TRBD1; j_call: TRBJ1-2; clone_size: NA; v_call: TRBV18; cdr3_aa: CASSPSGGDGYTF; cdr3_nt: TGTGCCAGCTCACCGTCAGGGGGAGATGGCTACACCTTC
d_call: NA; j_call: TRBJ1-1; clone_size: NA; v_call: TRBV29-1; cdr3_aa: CSAIPGTPNTEAFF; cdr3_nt: TGCAGCGCGATACCCGGGACACCGAACACTGAAGCTTTCTTT
d_call: NA; j_call: TRBJ2-1; clone_size: NA; v_call: TRBV27; cdr3_aa: CEASQGFGGDEQFF; cdr3_nt: TGTGAGGCATCACAGGGCTTTGGGGGCGATGAGCAGTTCTTC
d_call: NA; j_call: TRBJ2-7; clone_size: NA; v_call: TRBV5-1; cdr3_aa: CASSLTRTDLEQYF; cdr3_nt: TGCGCCAGCAGCTTGACGCGGACTGACCTCGAGCAGTACTTC
d_call: NA; j_call: TRBJ2-7; clone_size: once; v_call: TRBV27; cdr3_aa: CASSPPGTIYEQYF; cdr3_nt: TGTGCCAGCAGTCCACCCGGGACAATCTACGAGCAGTACTTC
d_call: TRBD2; j_call: TRBJ2-1; clone_size: NA; v_call: TRBV13; cdr3_aa: CASSARLAGVYNEQFF; cdr3_nt: TGTGCCAGCAGCGCTAGACTAGCGGGAGTCTACAATGAGCAGTTCTTC
d_call: NA; j_call: TRBJ2-7; clone_size: NA; v_call: TRBV2; cdr3_aa: CASTIRREADYEQYF; cdr3_nt: TGTGCCAGCACCATCCGGAGGGAAGCGGACTACGAGCAGTACTTC
d_call: TRBD2; j_call: TRBJ2-3; clone_size: NA; v_call: TRBV7-2; cdr3_aa: CASSLVGGPGTDTQYF; cdr3_nt: TGTGCCAGCAGCTTAGTGGGAGGGCCGGGTACAGATACGCAGTATTTT
d_call: NA; j_call: TRBJ2-1; clone_size: once; v_call: TRBV5-6; cdr3_aa: CASSWTVTIYNEQFF; cdr3_nt: TGTGCCAGCAGCTGGACAGTAACGATATACAATGAGCAGTTCTTC
d_call: TRBD2; j_call: TRBJ2-1; clone_size: NA; v_call: TRBV6-5; cdr3_aa: CASRTSGRVHNEQFF; cdr3_nt: TGTGCCAGCCGCACAAGCGGGAGGGTCCACAATGAGCAGTTCTTC
d_call: NA; j_call: TRBJ1-3; clone_size: NA; v_call: TRBV19; cdr3_aa: CASSFTAGNTIYF; cdr3_nt: TGTGCCAGTAGTTTCACAGCTGGAAACACCATATATTTT
d_call: TRBD2; j_call: TRBJ2-2; clone_size: NA; v_call: TRBV28; cdr3_aa: CASQKIWGGDGNTGELFF; cdr3_nt: TGTGCCAGCCAGAAGATTTGGGGGGGGGACGGGAACACCGGGGAGCTGTTTTTT
d_call: NA; j_call: TRBJ2-7; clone_size: few; v_call: TRBV4-3; cdr3_aa: CASSQDLGISYEQYF; cdr3_nt: TGCGCCAGCAGCCAAGATCTAGGTATCTCCTACGAGCAGTACTTC
d_call: TRBD2; j_call: TRBJ2-5; clone_size: NA; v_call: TRBV6-6; cdr3_aa: CASSKGGSTETQYF; cdr3_nt: TGTGCCAGCAGTAAGGGCGGGAGTACGGAGACCCAGTACTTC
d_call: TRBD2; j_call: TRBJ2-7; clone_size: NA; v_call: TRBV28; cdr3_aa: CASRLAGASYEQYF; cdr3_nt: TGTGCCAGCAGGCTAGCGGGAGCTTCGTACGAGCAGTACTTC
d_call: NA; j_call: TRBJ2-3; clone_size: NA; v_call: TRBV9; cdr3_aa: CASSGLANTDTQYF; cdr3_nt: TGTGCCAGCAGTGGGCTAGCGAACACAGATACGCAGTATTTT
d_call: TRBD1; j_call: TRBJ1-1; clone_size: once; v_call: TRBV7-2; cdr3_aa: CASSLTGLTEAFF; cdr3_nt: TGTGCCAGCAGCTTGACAGGGCTCACTGAAGCTTTCTTT
d_call: TRBD1; j_call: TRBJ1-2; clone_size: NA; v_call: TRBV6-5; cdr3_aa: CASTRDRGRDGYTF; cdr3_nt: TGTGCCAGCACCAGGGACAGGGGGCGCGATGGCTACACCTTC
d_call: NA; j_call: TRBJ2-3; clone_size: once; v_call: TRBV9; cdr3_aa: CASEASTDTQYF; cdr3_nt: TGTGCCAGCGAGGCTAGCACAGATACGCAGTATTTT
d_call: TRBD1; j_call: TRBJ1-4; clone_size: NA; v_call: TRBV18; cdr3_aa: CASSPRDRGPNEKLFF; cdr3_nt: TGTGCCAGCTCTCCACGAGACAGGGGTCCTAATGAAAAACTGTTTTTT
d_call: TRBD2; j_call: TRBJ2-3; clone_size: NA; v_call: TRBV4-1; cdr3_aa: CASSRTGTSGKTSTDTQYF; cdr3_nt: TGCGCCAGCAGCCGGACCGGGACTAGCGGAAAGACTAGCACAGATACGCAGTATTTT
d_call: NA; j_call: TRBJ2-3; clone_size: NA; v_call: TRBV5-1; cdr3_aa: CASSLGVGRGTDTQYF; cdr3_nt: TGCGCCAGCAGCTTGGGAGTGGGGAGGGGGACAGATACGCAGTATTTT
d_call: TRBD1; j_call: TRBJ2-7; clone_size: NA; v_call: TRBV28; cdr3_aa: CASSLRQGNSEQYF; cdr3_nt: TGTGCCAGCAGTTTAAGACAGGGCAATAGCGAGCAGTACTTC
d_call: NA; j_call: TRBJ1-1; clone_size: NA; v_call: TRBV19; cdr3_aa: CASSIGSTEAFF; cdr3_nt: TGTGCCAGTAGTATTGGGAGCACTGAAGCTTTCTTT
d_call: NA; j_call: TRBJ1-2; clone_size: NA; v_call: TRBV6-5; cdr3_aa: CASSYSGTGSYGYTF; cdr3_nt: TGTGCCAGCAGTTACTCGGGCACGGGGAGCTATGGCTACACCTTC
d_call: NA; j_call: TRBJ2-1; clone_size: NA; v_call: TRBV7-9; cdr3_aa: CSSSLVGRRDELFF; cdr3_nt: TGTTCCAGCAGCTTAGTTGGTCGGCGGGACGAGCTGTTCTTC
d_call: NA; j_call: TRBJ2-7; clone_size: NA; v_call: TRBV5-1; cdr3_aa: CASSSRGWSEQYF; cdr3_nt: TGCGCCAGCAGCTCCAGGGGCTGGTCCGAGCAGTACTTC
d_call: TRBD2; j_call: TRBJ2-7; clone_size: NA; v_call: TRBV6-1; cdr3_aa: CASRALAGLTYEQYF; cdr3_nt: TGTGCCAGCAGGGCTCTAGCGGGACTTACCTACGAGCAGTACTTC
d_call: NA; j_call: TRBJ1-1; clone_size: NA; v_call: TRBV29-1; cdr3_aa: CSGRKDSSLEAFF; cdr3_nt: TGCAGCGGACGTAAAGACAGTTCCCTTGAAGCTTTCTTT
d_call: TRBD2; j_call: TRBJ2-1; clone_size: NA; v_call: TRBV4-3; cdr3_aa: CASSHSGGPDDEQFF; cdr3_nt: TGCGCCAGCAGCCACTCGGGAGGGCCGGACGATGAGCAGTTCTTC
d_call: NA; j_call: TRBJ1-4; clone_size: NA; v_call: TRBV7-2; cdr3_aa: CASSLQGLGEKLFF; cdr3_nt: TGTGCCAGCAGCTTACAGGGACTGGGGGAAAAACTGTTTTTT
d_call: NA; j_call: TRBJ1-1; clone_size: NA; v_call: TRBV28; cdr3_aa: CASSLGGMNTEAFF; cdr3_nt: TGTGCCAGCAGTTTGGGAGGAATGAACACTGAAGCTTTCTTT
d_call: TRBD1; j_call: TRBJ1-2; clone_size: once; v_call: TRBV28; cdr3_aa: CASSRPGQGFLNYGYTF; cdr3_nt: TGTGCCAGCAGCCGTCCGGGACAGGGGTTTCTCAACTATGGCTACACCTTC
d_call: TRBD1; j_call: TRBJ1-5; clone_size: NA; v_call: TRBV15; cdr3_aa: CATSRSGQDWNQPQHF; cdr3_nt: TGTGCCACCAGCAGATCGGGACAGGACTGGAATCAGCCCCAGCATTTT
d_call: NA; j_call: TRBJ2-2; clone_size: NA; v_call: TRBV5-1; cdr3_aa: CASSSTPDFWELFF; cdr3_nt: TGCGCCAGCAGCTCAACTCCGGACTTTTGGGAGCTGTTTTTT
d_call: TRBD1; j_call: TRBJ2-7; clone_size: few; v_call: TRBV11-2; cdr3_aa: CASSSDRASYEQYF; cdr3_nt: TGTGCCAGCAGCTCGGACAGGGCATCCTACGAGCAGTACTTC
d_call: NA; j_call: TRBJ2-7; clone_size: NA; v_call: TRBV29-1; cdr3_aa: CSVARVGSYEQYF; cdr3_nt: TGCAGCGTTGCGAGGGTTGGGTCCTACGAGCAGTACTTC
d_call: TRBD1; j_call: TRBJ1-4; clone_size: few; v_call: TRBV28; cdr3_aa: CASRNRGDEKLFF; cdr3_nt: TGTGCCAGCAGGAACAGGGGAGATGAAAAACTGTTTTTT
d_call: TRBD2; j_call: TRBJ2-2; clone_size: once; v_call: TRBV7-3; cdr3_aa: CASSPGLAGAGELFF; cdr3_nt: TGTGCCAGCAGCCCGGGACTAGCGGGAGCCGGGGAGCTGTTTTTT
d_call: TRBD2; j_call: TRBJ2-7; clone_size: NA; v_call: TRBV5-6; cdr3_aa: CASSLGGRAPEQYF; cdr3_nt: TGTGCCAGCAGCTTAGGCGGGAGGGCCCCCGAGCAGTACTTC